The following is a T cell receptor (beta chain) sequence with its context. Which antigen it targets is not known. Per-base qualities were not stored, and no clone one base away is much larger. The immunoSEQ Assay, a bias-controlled multiplex PCR, was used to amplify TCRbeta CDR3 regions from genomic DNA. Regarding the original processing steps: The number of nucleated cells in each sample was estimated by amplification of reference gene primers within the assay. To quantify the absolute abundance of each unique TCRbeta CDR3 rearrangement, sequence reads were collapsed and filtered. Productive Simpson clonality was computed per sample as the square root of Simpson's diversity index over productive rearrangements. TCRdb stores this immuneACCESS table with in-frame sequences only. Part of the clones is absent; in the studies checked, under half of the shortfall reflects unresolved V genes, and no reason is known for the rest. D and trimming come from the DNA, and the V and J calls and clone size come from that table. Here the sample has roughly 190,000 clones; roughly 86% occur a single time. The ten top clones hold approximately 3.5% of the sample.

The collaborating institutions used their own protocols to collect whole blood in K2EDTA tubes. For TCRbeta analysis, collaborator samples were shipped as frozen whole blood, as isolated PBMCs, or as DNA extracted from either sample type. For this chain, trimming is 1 base at the V end and 3 bases at the J end, and the number of junction bases without a gene match is 0. The CDR3, cysteine through phenylalanine, is 14 amino acids long. The only DNA kept is the CDR3, 42 bases in frame from the first base. The germline V gene gives CDR1 as SGDLS and CDR2 as YYNGEE. These data originate in a study of blood T cell repertoires in COVID-19 (TCRdb year 2020). Broadly, across the study: The collaborator samples originated in the United States, Italy and Spain and spanned the acute and convalescent phases of COVID-19. The material from the prospective study consisted of cDNA or gDNA derived from T cells, B-cell-depleted T cells, or PBMCs. Deeply sampled blood TCRbeta repertoires from subjects exposed to, actively infected with, or recovered from COVID-19 were included in the dataset. A freely available public database, intended as a resource for researchers studying the immune response to SARS-CoV-2, is where the repertoires were released. The samples were drawn from two sources: the first 160 participants of the ongoing ImmuneRACE study, and 1,254 subjects contributed by 6 global collaborators. A de-identified subject ID, COVID-19 status, age in years and sex were almost always included in the sample metadata. HLA class I and class II types, where available, came from metadata supplied by the sample provider rather than from assay-based typing.

Points the paper makes about the study in general: The amount of clinical and demographic metadata varied by source and participant and was provided uncurated.

Sequenced material: peripheral blood. The chain is assembled from TRBV9 and TRBJ2-5; 10 of the junction bases match TRBD2. The TCR was taken from a man between 70 and 80 years old with acute or convalescent COVID-19. The CDR3 protein is CASSVLAGEETQYF. The bases read TGTGCCAGCAGCGTACTAGCGGGAGAAGAGACCCAGTACTTC.